The 25 T cell receptor beta chains reported below all come from one sample, sequenced in a study of T cells in localized non-small cell lung cancer. This table comes from immunoSEQ multiplex PCR, and its TCRdb copy is limited to in-frame clones, with some not included. The repertoire holds tens of thousands of clones, with roughly 91% as singletons. This specimen consisted of peripheral blood, obtained before any cancer treatment. The receptors originated from a woman aged 35 to 75 with stage I lung adenocarcinoma.

This sequence joins TRBV7-2 and TRBJ2-1, with 8 bases lining up with TRBD1. The CDR3 sequence is 15 residues long. In germline, CDR1 is SGHTA, CDR2 FQGNSA. Trimming cost V 5 bases and J 3 bases; bases outside gene matches: 6. As DNA, the CDR3 is TGTGCCAGCAGCAGAGGACAGGGTCTCTACAATGAGCAGTTCTTC. Its protein is CASSRGQGLYNEQFF.

The chain links TRBV7-2 to TRBJ2-3, with D possibly being TRBD2 (5 bases). The V and J ends lost 8 bases and 0 bases respectively, with 12 bases between them. The V gene's germline CDR1 is SGHTA and CDR2 FQGNSA. The CDR3 runs to 14 residues. CDR3 DNA sequence: TGTGCCAGCCAAGCGGACCCTAGCACAGATACGCAGTATTTT. This sequence encodes CASQADPSTDTQYF.

This chain's CDR3 is CASSLQGGSEKLFF. CDR3 DNA: TGTGCCAGCAGCTTACAGGGGGGCTCTGAAAAACTGTTTTTT. J is TRBJ1-4 and V is TRBV5-8, with 8 bases fitting TRBD1. V was clipped by 2 bases and J by 7 bases; unmatched bases: 4. The CDR3 runs to 14 residues. CDR1 is SGHTS and CDR2 is YDEGEE in the germline V gene. Together with reference TRBV5-8 and TRBJ1-4, the CDR3 gives the full variable domain: EAGVTQSPTHLIKTRGQQATLRCSPISGHTSVYWYQQALGLGLQFLLWYDEGEERNRGNFPPRFSGRQFPNYSSELNVNALELEDSALYLCASSLQGGSEKLFFGSGTQLSVL.

This clone was counted between two and nine times. The genes are TRBV4-3 and TRBJ1-5, with 8 bases identical to TRBD1. V dropped 0 bases and J dropped 7; count of bases not matched to a gene: 8. The CDR3 spans 16 residues. From germline, CDR1 is LGHNA and CDR2 YSLEER. CDR3 in DNA: TGCGCCAGCAGCCAAGATTTCAGGGGGCGAGGACAGCCCCAGCATTTT. Translating gives CASSQDFRGRGQPQHF.

The chain is built from TRBV27 and TRBJ1-1; D is unclear. Trimming took off 7 bases at V and 9 bases at J, with 21 bases between the two ends. The CDR3 covers 14 residues. Germline V gene sequence: CDR1 MNHEY, CDR2 SMNVEV (reference sequence). The CDR3 here is CASTQNGQIGQAFF. CDR3 coding DNA: TGTGCCAGCACTCAAAACGGGCAGATAGGACAAGCTTTCTTT.

V is TRBV28 and J is TRBJ1-6, with a tentative D call TRBD1 (6 bases). V was trimmed by 5 bases and J by 2 bases, leaving 22 bases between them. Germline assignment: CDR1 MDHEN and CDR2 SYDVKM. The CDR3 extends over 19 amino acids. The CDR3 region has the DNA TGTGCCAGCAGTCGCCCTCGGACAGCCCGTAGCACCTATAATTCACCCCTCCACTTT. Translation gives CASSRPRTARSTYNSPLHF.

This clone was detected a few times. The genes are TRBV28 and TRBJ1-2, with D possibly TRBD1 on 6 matching bases. Trimming stripped 4 bases from V and 6 bases from J, with 6 bases between. The germline CDR1 and CDR2 sequences are MDHEN and SYDVKM. The CDR3 is 11 residues long. The chain's CDR3 is CASSSGDGYTF. The CDR3 nucleotides are TGTGCCAGCAGTTCAGGGGATGGCTACACCTTC.

V gene TRBV7-3 combines with J gene TRBJ2-2; tentatively, D is TRBD2 (7 bases). The CDR3 loop spans 15 amino acids. The germline CDR1 and CDR2 sequences are SGHTA and FQGTGA. Trimming removed 3 bases at V and 3 bases at J, with 11 bases between. The CDR3 spells CASSLGAGDTGELFF. CDR3 DNA sequence: TGTGCCAGCAGCTTGGGGGCGGGAGACACCGGGGAGCTGTTTTTT.

The chain employs TRBV6-1 and TRBJ2-7; TRBD1 might be the D (6 bases). Germline V lookup: CDR1 MNHNS, CDR2 SASEGT. This CDR3 is built from 16 residues. Trimming took off 2 bases at V and 0 bases at J, with 14 bases between the two ends. CDR3 region: CASSERLGDTSYEQYF. The CDR3 coding sequence is TGTGCCAGCAGTGAAAGGTTGGGGGACACCTCCTACGAGCAGTACTTC.

J is TRBJ2-7 and V is TRBV10-1, with D tentatively TRBD2 (5 bases). The length of the CDR3 is 14 residues. CDR1 is WNHNN, CDR2 SYGVQD, per germline (reference sequence). Trimming left V 3 bases short and J 4 bases short, with 13 bases between. CDR3 sequence (DNA): TGCGCCAGCAGTGAACTAGACGTTTCGTACGAGCAGTACTTC. Translating it yields CASSELDVSYEQYF.

The V gene is TRBV6-5, the J gene TRBJ1-4; D is unresolved. The CDR3 contains 14 residues. Between the trimmed V and J ends, which lost 8 bases and 6 bases, there was a span of 16 bases. Germline loops: CDR1 MNHEY, CDR2 SVGAGI. In nucleotides, the CDR3 is TGTGCCAGCCGGAATATGAGGGAGGATGAAAAACTGTTTTTT. Translation gives CASRNMREDEKLFF.

This chain links TRBV7-3 with TRBJ2-2; TRBD1 might be the D (5 bases). CDR1 and CDR2 (germline): SGHTA, FQGTGA. Trimming shortened V by 1 base and J by 2 bases, and 14 bases separated the two germline ends. The CDR3 has 17 residues. CDR3 residues: CASSLISDRSNTGELFF. CDR3 nucleotide sequence: TGTGCCAGCAGCTTAATATCTGACAGAAGTAACACCGGGGAGCTGTTTTTT.

The chain has TRBV19 and TRBJ2-1; a weak D match, TRBD1 (6 bases). The CDR3 runs to 13 residues. Germline V lookup: CDR1 LNHDA, CDR2 SQIVND (reference sequence). Trimming stripped 3 bases from V and 14 bases from J, with 17 bases between. CDR3 nucleotides: TGTGCCAGTAGTATTAATGGGCACAGGGACGAGTTCTTC. This codes for CASSINGHRDEFF.

CDR3 residues: CASSWTSQSSYEQYF. CDR3 coding DNA: TGTGCCAGCAGTTGGACTAGCCAAAGCTCCTACGAGCAGTACTTC. The chain couples TRBV6-5 to TRBJ2-7; 8 bases map to TRBD2. The CDR3 length is 15 residues. CDR1 is MNHEY and CDR2 is SVGAGI in the germline V gene. Trimming at V came to 4 bases and at J to 0 bases, leaving 5 bases not matched to a gene.

The gene calls are TRBV19 and TRBJ1-5; D is undetermined. Germline V lookup: CDR1 LNHDA, CDR2 SQIVND (reference sequence). The CDR3 runs 14 residues. Trimming removed 4 bases from V and 7 bases from J, with 14 bases in between. DNA for the CDR3: TGTGCCAGTAGTAGGAATTGGGAGGTACAGCCCCAGCATTTT. Translating it yields CASSRNWEVQPQHF. Looking up the rest from reference TRBV19 and TRBJ1-5 gives the full variable domain: DGGITQSPKYLFRKEGQNVTLSCEQNLNHDAMYWYRQDPGQGLRLIYYSQIVNDFQKGDIAEGYSVSREKKESFPLTVTSAQKNPTAFYLCASSRNWEVQPQHFGDGTRLSIL.

V gene TRBV10-3 combines with J gene TRBJ2-7; D gene unclear. Looked up from germline, CDR1 is ENHRY and CDR2 is SYGVKD. Trimming removed 3 bases from V and 1 base from J, with 1 base in between. This CDR3 comprises 11 residues. CDR3 sequence reads: CAISDSYEQYF. CDR3 in DNA: TGTGCCATCAGTGATTCCTACGAGCAGTACTTC.

This chain uses TRBV5-1 with TRBJ1-2; TRBD1 matches at 7 bases. V shed 2 bases, J shed 0 bases, and the junction held 1 base outside the gene matches. Germline lookup yields CDR1 SGHRS and CDR2 YFSETQ. CDR3 length: 14 amino acids. The CDR3 nucleotides read TGCGCCAGCAGCTTCGGGACAGCTAACTATGGCTACACCTTC. This encodes CASSFGTANYGYTF.

This rearrangement joins TRBV18 to TRBJ1-5, with TRBD1 matching over 11 bases. The J segment lost 5 bases and the V segment lost 2 bases, leaving 5 bases of the junction unmatched. The CDR3 is 16 residues long. The germline V gene has CDR1 KGHSH and CDR2 LQKENI. The CDR3 protein is CASSPGGTGGDQPQHF. CDR3 sequence (DNA): TGTGCCAGCTCACCAGGAGGGACAGGGGGTGATCAGCCCCAGCATTTT.

The gene calls are TRBV11-1 and TRBJ2-1; no reliable D call. V dropped 5 bases and J dropped 0 bases, with 11 bases sitting between them. The germline CDR1 and CDR2 sequences are SGHAT and FQDESV (reference sequence). The CDR3 sequence is 15 residues long. The CDR3 loop reads CASSPNPDSYNEQFF. CDR3 coding DNA: TGTGCCAGCAGCCCGAATCCAGACTCCTACAATGAGCAGTTCTTC.

The rearrangement uses TRBV18 and TRBJ1-5; no clear D. The germline CDR1 and CDR2 sequences are KGHSH and LQKENI. Trimming pared 2 bases from V and 5 bases from J, leaving 7 bases between. The CDR3 runs 13 residues. In nucleotides, the CDR3 is TGTGCCAGCTCACCAGCCCCCCATCAGCCCCAGCATTTT. This sequence encodes CASSPAPHQPQHF.

This rearrangement joins TRBV5-1 to TRBJ1-4; D uncertain. Germline V gene lookup returns CDR1 SGHRS and CDR2 YFSETQ. With 4 bases removed from V and 6 bases from J, the gap between germline ends came to 19 bases. This CDR3 comprises 16 residues. The CDR3 DNA follows: TGCGCCAGCAGCCTTCATGGGCGGCTCGCGGATGAAAAACTGTTTTTT. This sequence encodes CASSLHGRLADEKLFF.

V usage is TRBV11-3 and J usage is TRBJ1-4, with D possibly matching TRBD1 (6 bases). Trimming cost V 5 bases and J 6 bases, with 13 bases left between them. The CDR3 extends over 14 amino acids. Per the germline V gene, CDR1 is SGHNT and CDR2 is YENEEA. In nucleotides, the CDR3 is TGTGCCAGCAGCACAGGGAACGTGGATGAAAAACTGTTTTTT. Translation: CASSTGNVDEKLFF.

The rearrangement uses TRBV5-1 and TRBJ2-5; 7 bases agree with TRBD2. Germline trimming cut 1 base from V and 3 bases from J; bases unmatched to any gene: 6. Germline CDR1 and CDR2: SGHRS and YFSETQ. CDR3 length equals 15 residues. Here the CDR3 reads CASSLWASGKETQYF. CDR3 nucleotides: TGCGCCAGCAGCTTGTGGGCTAGCGGCAAAGAGACCCAGTACTTC.

This clone was seen once. The CDR3 loop is CASSLAGSRVDTQYF. CDR3 in DNA: TGTGCCAGCAGCTTAGCGGGGTCCCGGGTAGATACGCAGTATTTT. This rearrangement joins TRBV5-4 to TRBJ2-3, with 7 bases that match TRBD2. The CDR3 is 15 amino acids. Germline CDR1 and CDR2: SGHNT and YYREEE (reference sequence). V lost 2 bases and J lost 5; bases outside the gene matches: 8.

The chain joins TRBV5-1 to TRBJ1-2; 11 positions match TRBD1. Germline V CDR1 and CDR2: SGHRS, YFSETQ. The CDR3 is 15 residues long. The J segment lost 3 bases and the V segment lost 2 bases, leaving 3 bases of the junction unmatched. The CDR3 spells CASSFRTGGDYGYTF. The CDR3 bases are TGCGCCAGCAGCTTCCGGACAGGGGGCGACTATGGCTACACCTTC.